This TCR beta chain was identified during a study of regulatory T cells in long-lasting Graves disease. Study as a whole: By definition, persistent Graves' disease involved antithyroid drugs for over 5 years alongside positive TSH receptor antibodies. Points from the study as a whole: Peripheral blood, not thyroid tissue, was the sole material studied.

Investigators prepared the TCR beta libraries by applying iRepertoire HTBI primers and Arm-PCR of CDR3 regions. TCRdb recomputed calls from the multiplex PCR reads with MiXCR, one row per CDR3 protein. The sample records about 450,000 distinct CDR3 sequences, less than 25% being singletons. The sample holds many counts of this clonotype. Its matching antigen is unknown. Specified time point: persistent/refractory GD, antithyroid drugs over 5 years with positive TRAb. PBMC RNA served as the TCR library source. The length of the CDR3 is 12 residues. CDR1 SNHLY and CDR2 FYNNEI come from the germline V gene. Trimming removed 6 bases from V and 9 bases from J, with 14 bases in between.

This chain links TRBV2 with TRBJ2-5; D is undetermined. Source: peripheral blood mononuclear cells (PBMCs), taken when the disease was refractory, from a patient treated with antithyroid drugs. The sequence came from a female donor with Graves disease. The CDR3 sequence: CASSLEAKAQYF. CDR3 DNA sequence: TGTGCCAGCAGCCTGGAAGCTAAGGCCCAGTACTTC.